This T cell receptor beta chain is drawn from a study of T cells in Graves' hyperthyroidism and ophthalmopathy. The study's findings and limits: Most thyroid clonotypes that were expanded above 0.001 also turned up in blood.

Based on clinical symptoms, serum thyroxine and TRAb, thyroid ultrasound and orbital computed tomography, diagnoses were reached. This sample holds PBMCs from roughly 10 ml fresh peripheral blood. The investigators amplified TCR beta CDR3 regions from RNA transcripts. The HTBI primer set drove a first-round RT-PCR of the TCR CDR3. TCRdb passed the multiplex PCR reads through MiXCR, listing each CDR3 protein once. The data show fewer than 750,000 distinct CDR3 sequences, over 12% seen once. Germline CDR1 and CDR2: GTSNPN and SVGIG (reference sequence). J lost 3 bases, V lost 2 bases, and 4 bases had no gene match. The CDR3 runs 14 residues. Remarks on this clonotype: Its antigen is as yet unknown.

The chain carries TRBV30 and TRBJ2-7, with 10 nucleotides matching TRBD1. Sequencing used blood. This sequence originates from a woman aged 35 to 49 with Graves' ophthalmopathy. CDR3 sequence reads: CAWSPRTGGYEQYF. The CDR3 DNA sequence: TGTGCCTGGAGTCCTCGGACAGGGGGCTACGAGCAGTACTTC.